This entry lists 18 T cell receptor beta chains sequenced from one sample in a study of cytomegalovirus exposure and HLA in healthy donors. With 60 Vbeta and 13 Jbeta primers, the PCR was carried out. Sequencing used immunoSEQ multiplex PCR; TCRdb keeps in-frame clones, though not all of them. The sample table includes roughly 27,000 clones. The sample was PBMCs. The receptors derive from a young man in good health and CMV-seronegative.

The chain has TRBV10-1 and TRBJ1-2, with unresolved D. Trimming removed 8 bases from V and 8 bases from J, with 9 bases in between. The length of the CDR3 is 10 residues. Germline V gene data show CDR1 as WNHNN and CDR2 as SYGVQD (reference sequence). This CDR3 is CASGRGGYTF. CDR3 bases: TGCGCCAGCGGACGAGGGGGCTACACCTTC.

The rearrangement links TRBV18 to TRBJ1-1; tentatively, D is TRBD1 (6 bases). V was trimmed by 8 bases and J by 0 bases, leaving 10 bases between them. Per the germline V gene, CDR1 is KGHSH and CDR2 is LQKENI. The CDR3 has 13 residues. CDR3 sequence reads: CASGNRVNTEAFF. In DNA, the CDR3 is TGTGCCAGCGGTAACAGGGTGAACACTGAAGCTTTCTTT.

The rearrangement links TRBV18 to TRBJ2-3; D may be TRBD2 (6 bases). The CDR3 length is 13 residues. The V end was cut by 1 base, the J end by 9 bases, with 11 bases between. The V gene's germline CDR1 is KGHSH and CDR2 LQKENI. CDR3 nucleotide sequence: TGTGCCAGCTCACCACATAGGCGGGAAACGCAGTATTTT. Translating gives CASSPHRRETQYF.

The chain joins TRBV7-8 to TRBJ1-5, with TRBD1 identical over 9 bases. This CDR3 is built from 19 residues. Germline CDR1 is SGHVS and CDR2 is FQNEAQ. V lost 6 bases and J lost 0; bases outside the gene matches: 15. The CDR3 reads CASSPMADRGRFSNQPQHF. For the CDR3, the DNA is TGTGCCAGCAGTCCGATGGCGGACAGGGGTAGGTTTAGCAATCAGCCCCAGCATTTT.

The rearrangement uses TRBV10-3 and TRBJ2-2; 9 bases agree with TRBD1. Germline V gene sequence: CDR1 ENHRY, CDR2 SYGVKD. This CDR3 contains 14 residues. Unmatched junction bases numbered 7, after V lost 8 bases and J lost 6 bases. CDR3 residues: CAIVTGGNPGELFF. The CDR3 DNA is TGTGCCATCGTAACAGGGGGCAATCCCGGGGAGCTGTTTTTT.

The CDR3 is CASSLAQVEQYF. The DNA of the CDR3 is TGTGCCAGCAGCTTAGCACAAGTCGAGCAGTACTTC. The rearrangement links TRBV7-6 to TRBJ2-7, with unresolved D. This CDR3 is 12 amino acids long. Germline assignment: CDR1 SGHVS and CDR2 FNYEAQ. V shed 0 bases and J shed 6 bases, with 6 bases lying between them.

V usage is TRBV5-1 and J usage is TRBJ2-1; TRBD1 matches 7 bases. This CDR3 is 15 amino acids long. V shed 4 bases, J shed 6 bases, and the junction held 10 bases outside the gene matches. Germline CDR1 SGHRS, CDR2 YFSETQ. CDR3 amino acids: CASSERQGLSNEQFF. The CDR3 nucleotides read TGCGCCAGCAGCGAACGACAGGGTCTGAGCAATGAGCAGTTCTTC.

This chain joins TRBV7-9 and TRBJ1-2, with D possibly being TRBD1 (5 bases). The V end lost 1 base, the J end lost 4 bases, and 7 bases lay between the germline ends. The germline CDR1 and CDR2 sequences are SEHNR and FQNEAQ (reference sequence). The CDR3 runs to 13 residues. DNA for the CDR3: TGTGCCAGCAGCTTAGATAGGGGCTATGGCTACACCTTC. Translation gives CASSLDRGYGYTF.

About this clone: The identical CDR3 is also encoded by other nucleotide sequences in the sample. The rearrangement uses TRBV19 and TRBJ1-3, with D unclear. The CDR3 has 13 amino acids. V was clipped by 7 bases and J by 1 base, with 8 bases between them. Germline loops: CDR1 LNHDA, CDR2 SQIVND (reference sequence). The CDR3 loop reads CASMRSSGNTIYF. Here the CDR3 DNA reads TGTGCCAGTATGAGGAGTTCTGGAAACACCATATATTTT.

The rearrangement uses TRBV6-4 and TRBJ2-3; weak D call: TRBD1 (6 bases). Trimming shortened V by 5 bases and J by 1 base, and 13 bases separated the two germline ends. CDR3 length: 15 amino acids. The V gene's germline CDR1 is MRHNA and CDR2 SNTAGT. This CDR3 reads CASSLTGGGTDTQYF. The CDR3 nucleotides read TGTGCCAGCAGTTTGACAGGTGGCGGCACAGATACGCAGTATTTT.

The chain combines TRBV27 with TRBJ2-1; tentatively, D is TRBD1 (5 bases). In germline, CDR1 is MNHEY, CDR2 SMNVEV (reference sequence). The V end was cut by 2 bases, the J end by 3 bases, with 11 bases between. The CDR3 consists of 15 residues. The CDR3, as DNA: TGTGCCAGCAGTTTACAGGGTGTATTCTACAATGAGCAGTTCTTC. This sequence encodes CASSLQGVFYNEQFF.

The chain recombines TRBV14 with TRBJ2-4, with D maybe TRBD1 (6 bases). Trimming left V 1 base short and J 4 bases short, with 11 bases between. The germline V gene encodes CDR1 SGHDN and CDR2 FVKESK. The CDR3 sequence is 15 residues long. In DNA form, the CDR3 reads TGTGCCAGCAGCCAAGGCCAGGGGCGAAAAAACATTCAGTACTTC. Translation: CASSQGQGRKNIQYF.

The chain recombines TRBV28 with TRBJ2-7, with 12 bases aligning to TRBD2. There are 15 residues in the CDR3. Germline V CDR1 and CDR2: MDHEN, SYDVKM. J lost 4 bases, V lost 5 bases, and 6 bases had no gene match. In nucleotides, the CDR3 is TGTGCCAGCAGTCTTGGGACTAGCGGGTTGTACGAGCAGTACTTC. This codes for CASSLGTSGLYEQYF.

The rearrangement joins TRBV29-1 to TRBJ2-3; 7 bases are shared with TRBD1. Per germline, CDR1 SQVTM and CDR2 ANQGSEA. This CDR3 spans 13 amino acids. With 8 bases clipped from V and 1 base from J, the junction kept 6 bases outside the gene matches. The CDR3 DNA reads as TGCAGCAGCTCCGGACAGGGCACAGATACGCAGTATTTT. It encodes CSSSGQGTDTQYF.

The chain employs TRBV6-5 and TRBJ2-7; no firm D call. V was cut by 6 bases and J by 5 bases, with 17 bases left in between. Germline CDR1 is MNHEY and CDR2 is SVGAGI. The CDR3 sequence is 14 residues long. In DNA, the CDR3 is TGTGCCAGCAGCTTCAGACATCTCGTGGACGAGCAGTACTTC. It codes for CASSFRHLVDEQYF.

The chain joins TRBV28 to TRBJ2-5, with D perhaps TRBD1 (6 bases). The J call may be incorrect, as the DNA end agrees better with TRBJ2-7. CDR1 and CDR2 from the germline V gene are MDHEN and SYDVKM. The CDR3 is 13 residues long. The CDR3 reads CASSVTGPYEQYF. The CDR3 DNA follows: TGTGCCAGCAGTGTGACAGGCCCCTACGAGCAGTACTTC.

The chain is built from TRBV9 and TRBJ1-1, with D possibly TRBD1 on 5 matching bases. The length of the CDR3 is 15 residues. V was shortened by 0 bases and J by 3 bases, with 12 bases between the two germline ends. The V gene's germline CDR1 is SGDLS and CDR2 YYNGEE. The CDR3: CASSVDPGRDTEAFF. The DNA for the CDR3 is TGTGCCAGCAGCGTAGATCCGGGCAGGGACACTGAAGCTTTCTTT.

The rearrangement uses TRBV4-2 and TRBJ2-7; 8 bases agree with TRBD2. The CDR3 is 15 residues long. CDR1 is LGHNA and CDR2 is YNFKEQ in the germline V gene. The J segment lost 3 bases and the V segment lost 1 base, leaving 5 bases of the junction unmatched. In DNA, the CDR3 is TGTGCCAGCAGCCAAGGCTTTACTAGCGGCTACGAGCAGTACTTC. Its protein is CASSQGFTSGYEQYF.